A single sample is the source of the 14 T cell receptor beta chains below, sequenced in a study of blood T cell repertoires in COVID-19. Sequencing used immunoSEQ multiplex PCR; TCRdb keeps in-frame clones, though not all of them. Of hundreds of thousands of clones in the sample, around four fifths were seen once. The sequencing input was peripheral blood. These receptors all come from a woman aged 50 to 60 with acute or convalescent COVID-19.

This chain connects TRBV10-2 to TRBJ1-4, with D possibly matching TRBD1 (6 bases). Germline V gene sequence: CDR1 WSHSY, CDR2 SAAADI. This CDR3 comprises 14 residues. Trimming cost V 2 bases and J 10 bases, with 14 bases left between them. CDR3 sequence reads: CASSEGGSRGKLFF. The CDR3 region has the DNA TGCGCCAGCAGTGAGGGGGGCAGCCGCGGAAAACTGTTTTTT.

The V and J genes are TRBV5-4 and TRBJ1-1, with 8 bases matching TRBD1. V shed 5 bases and J 1 base; nucleotides not matched to a gene: 7. Looked up from germline, CDR1 is SGHNT and CDR2 is YYREEE (reference sequence). CDR3 length: 15 amino acids. As DNA, the CDR3 is TGTGCCAGCAGTAGACAGGGGACTAAGAACACTGAAGCTTTCTTT. Amino acids: CASSRQGTKNTEAFF.

This clone was seen only a few times. J is TRBJ1-5 and V is TRBV7-2; possible D gene TRBD1, 6 bases. CDR1 SGHTA and CDR2 FQGNSA come from the germline V gene. The CDR3 consists of 15 residues. V was pared by 4 bases and J by 3 bases, with 13 bases between. CDR3 protein: CASSYAGAINQPQHF. The CDR3 coding sequence is TGTGCCAGCAGCTACGCAGGGGCAATCAATCAGCCCCAGCATTTT.

DNA for the CDR3: TGTGCCAGCAGCTTAGCCGGGATCGGCACCGGGGAGCTGTTTTTT. It specifies CASSLAGIGTGELFF. The chain carries TRBV11-2 and TRBJ2-2; D perhaps matches TRBD2 (5 bases). V lost 1 base and J lost 4, with 10 bases in between. There are 15 residues in the CDR3. CDR1 SGHAT and CDR2 FQNNGV come from the germline V gene.

The CDR3 DNA sequence: TGCGCCAGCAGCCAACCTCGTCTCGAGACAGGGGACTACACCTTC. Translating gives CASSQPRLETGDYTF. V is TRBV4-1 and J is TRBJ1-2; TRBD1 agrees at 8 bases. The junction had 12 bases not matched to a gene; V was cut back by 2 bases and J by 10 bases. CDR3 size: 15 residues. The V gene's germline CDR1 is MGHRA and CDR2 YSYEKL.

The rearrangement links TRBV5-6 to TRBJ2-5; D is perhaps TRBD1 (5 bases). Per germline, CDR1 SGHDT and CDR2 YYEEEE. V shed 2 bases and J shed 5 bases, with 10 bases lying between them. The CDR3 has 13 residues. DNA for the CDR3: TGTGCCAGCAGCTTTGACAGTTCGGAGACCCAGTACTTC. Its protein product is CASSFDSSETQYF.

The V call is TRBV5-1, the J call TRBJ2-1; 7 nucleotides match TRBD2. V shed 0 bases and J 5 bases; nucleotides not matched to a gene: 5. Germline CDR1 reads SGHRS; CDR2 reads YFSETQ. The CDR3 has 15 residues. The CDR3 region is CASSLVLAVDNEQFF. The CDR3 coding sequence is TGCGCCAGCAGCTTGGTGCTAGCGGTCGACAATGAGCAGTTCTTC.

The V call is TRBV5-4, the J call TRBJ2-5; TRBD2 might be the D (6 bases). V lost 2 bases and J 5 bases, leaving 16 bases between the germline ends. Germline CDR1 reads SGHNT; CDR2 reads YYREEE (reference sequence). This CDR3 has 15 amino acids. CDR3 sequence (DNA): TGTGCCAGCAGCTTCCAGGAGGGGCATCGTGAGACCCAGTACTTC. Protein: CASSFQEGHRETQYF.

This clone was seen only once. The chain couples TRBV4-2 to TRBJ2-5; 7 nucleotides line up with TRBD1. Germline assignment: CDR1 LGHNA and CDR2 YNFKEQ. The CDR3 runs 15 residues. J was trimmed by 1 base and V by 0 bases; bases with no gene match: 2. CDR3 DNA sequence: TGTGCCAGCAGCCAAGAAGGGACAGCCCAAGAGACCCAGTACTTC. This sequence encodes CASSQEGTAQETQYF.

This rearrangement joins TRBV29-1 to TRBJ2-7; D is unresolved. The V end lost 4 bases, the J end lost 2 bases, and 18 bases lay between the germline ends. Germline V lookup: CDR1 SQVTM, CDR2 ANQGSEA. This CDR3 comprises 15 residues. CDR3 in DNA: TGCAGCGTTGGAGACCTCGCGAGTACCCCCTACGAGCAGTACTTC. It yields the protein CSVGDLASTPYEQYF.

This clone came up a few times. The V call is TRBV2, the J call TRBJ2-3; 7 positions match TRBD1. V lost 8 bases, J lost 4 bases, and 9 bases stayed unmatched. In germline, CDR1 is SNHLY, CDR2 FYNNEI. The CDR3 loop spans 14 amino acids. The CDR3 nucleotides are TGTGCCAGCGACATCAACAGGGGAGCAGATACGCAGTATTTT. This sequence encodes CASDINRGADTQYF. Looking up the rest from reference TRBV2 and TRBJ2-3 gives the full variable domain: EPEVTQTPSHQVTQMGQEVILRCVPISNHLYFYWYRQILGQKVEFLVSFYNNEISEKSEIFDDQFSVERPDGSNFTLKIRSTKLEDSAMYFCASDINRGADTQYFGPGTRLTVL.

This clone was seen a single time. This chain links TRBV11-2 with TRBJ2-7; tentative D call: TRBD1 (6 bases). Germline values: CDR1 SGHAT, CDR2 FQNNGV. This CDR3 contains 14 residues. V lost 0 bases and J 1 base, leaving 7 bases between the germline ends. CDR3 residues: CASSLEGQSYEQYF. The CDR3 DNA is TGTGCCAGCAGCTTAGAGGGACAATCCTACGAGCAGTACTTC.

V usage is TRBV29-1 and J usage is TRBJ1-2, with 7 bases identical to TRBD1. The CDR3 runs to 12 residues. Germline CDR1 and CDR2: SQVTM and ANQGSEA. V shed 7 bases, J shed 5 bases, and the junction held 7 bases outside the gene matches. The CDR3 DNA is TGCAGCGAATCCGGACAGGCTTATGGCTACACCTTC. Residues: CSESGQAYGYTF.

The rearrangement links TRBV12-5 to TRBJ2-7, with 8 bases matching TRBD2. Trimming took 6 bases from V and 7 from J; bases not matched to a gene: 14. The germline gives CDR1 LGHNT, CDR2 FRNRAP. This CDR3 comprises 15 residues. The DNA for the CDR3 is TGTGCTAGTGGCCTCTCCGGGACTAGACGTGGGGAGCAGTACTTC. Translating gives CASGLSGTRRGEQYF.